This T cell receptor beta chain is drawn from a study of cytomegalovirus exposure and HLA in healthy donors. Study overall: Previous work identified around 120 million unique TCR beta sequences from 150 million to 200 million T cells. The study's findings and limits: Clonal expansion was found to be greater in HLA-associated TCR beta chains than in equally common others in a later analysis. An analysis done earlier found most TCR beta V segments productive about 87% or about 30% of the time. Sequencing likely produced, as an artifact, a cluster of highly shared sequence variants.

Germline lookup yields CDR1 WNHNN and CDR2 SYGVQD (reference sequence). V gave up 6 bases and J gave up 1 base, with 22 bases separating them. The CDR3 has 18 residues. 13 Jbeta primers and 60 Vbeta primers were used for the PCR. The data were produced by immunoSEQ multiplex PCR, yet TCRdb's version contains in-frame clones alone and is incomplete. In all, the sample yields just under 80,000 clones. For this clone: The antigen remains undetermined.

The source is a man aged 18 to 30 in good health and CMV-seropositive. The material sequenced was PBMCs. J is TRBJ1-3 and V is TRBV10-1; D is undetermined. The CDR3 sequence is CASSPGKYLESSGNTIYF. CDR3 nucleotides: TGCGCCAGCAGCCCCGGGAAGTACCTTGAAAGTTCTGGAAACACCATATATTTT.